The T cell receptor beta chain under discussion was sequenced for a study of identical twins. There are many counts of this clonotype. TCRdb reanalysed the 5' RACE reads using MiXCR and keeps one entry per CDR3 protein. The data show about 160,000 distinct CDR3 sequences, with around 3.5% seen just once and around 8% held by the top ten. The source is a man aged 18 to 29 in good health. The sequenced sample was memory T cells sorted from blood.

The CDR3 loop reads CSARGWGGLYNEQFF. The CDR3 DNA sequence: TGCAGTGCTAGGGGTTGGGGGGGGCTTTACAATGAGCAGTTCTTC. The J gene is TRBJ2-1, the V gene TRBV20-1; tentative D call: TRBD2 (7 bases). From germline, CDR1 is DFQATT and CDR2 SNEGSKA (reference sequence). The CDR3 is 15 residues long. V lost 3 bases and J lost 4, with 16 bases in between.